This T cell receptor beta chain was found in a study of Ad26.COV2.S vaccination and SARS-CoV-2 variants. V dropped 5 bases and J dropped 2 bases, with 10 bases sitting between them. The CDR3 is 14 residues long. CDR1 is SGHTA and CDR2 is FQGNSA in the germline V gene. Some clones are missing from TCRdb's copy, which holds only in-frame ones; the method was immunoSEQ multiplex PCR. The data show about 410,000 clones, less than 90% seen once. Treatment defined: around 19 received Ad26.COV2.S at low or high dose, single or two shots; 5 received placebo; per-sample allocation not given. The study sampled participants on day 63 after the first vaccine or placebo injection. An Ad26 vector carrying the Wuhan-strain SARS-CoV-2 spike served as the vaccine.

Sequenced material: peripheral blood, taken in a trial of Ad26.COV2.S vaccine versus placebo. This TCR was sampled from a person aged 18-65 years who received the Ad26.COV2.S COVID-19 vaccine or a placebo. This chain joins TRBV7-2 and TRBJ1-5, with D hard to call. In DNA, the CDR3 is TGTGCCAGCAGCCCATCGGGAGGCAATCAGCCCCAGCATTTT. The encoded protein is CASSPSGGNQPQHF.